A single sample is the source of the 31 T cell receptor beta chains below, sequenced in a study of regulatory T cells in long-lasting Graves disease. The time point is: newly diagnosed GD, antithyroid drugs for less than 3 months. RNA from PBMCs was the source of the TCR library. Arm-PCR with iRepertoire HTBI primers amplified the CDR3 regions for these TCR beta libraries. A single record per CDR3 protein comes from TCRdb applying MiXCR to the multiplex PCR reads. The repertoire holds 550,000 to 600,000 distinct CDR3 sequences, approximately 16% seen once, with around 12% in the top ten. This sample also appeared in a second study, on T cells in Graves' hyperthyroidism and ophthalmopathy.

Sequenced material: peripheral blood mononuclear cells (PBMCs), taken at new diagnosis, from a patient treated with antithyroid drugs. These receptors were obtained from a man aged 18 to 29 with Graves disease.

This chain joins TRBV5-1 and TRBJ2-3; 10 nucleotides align to TRBD1. V was pared by 0 bases and J by 3 bases, with 4 bases of the junction left unmatched. Germline V gene sequence: CDR1 SGHRS, CDR2 YFSETQ. The CDR3 sequence is 16 residues long. The CDR3 is CASSLAGQGVTDTQYF. The CDR3 DNA is TGCGCCAGCAGCTTGGCCGGACAGGGGGTAACAGATACGCAGTATTTT. Based on the CDR3 plus reference TRBV5-1 and TRBJ2-3, the full variable domain is KAGVTQTPRYLIKTRGQQVTLSCSPISGHRSVSWYQQTPGQGLQFLFEYFSETQRNKGNFPGRFSGRQFSNSRSEMNVSTLELGDSALYLCASSLAGQGVTDTQYFGPGTRLTVL.

A few counts support this clonotype. V gene TRBV6-9 combines with J gene TRBJ1-6, with 8 bases fitting TRBD1. This CDR3 has 19 residues. The germline gives CDR1 MNHGY, CDR2 SVAAGI. Trimming cost V 3 bases and J 2 bases; bases outside gene matches: 12. The CDR3 sequence is CASSYVIPSGGTYNSPLHF. CDR3 DNA sequence: TGTGCCAGCAGTTACGTAATCCCTTCAGGGGGCACCTATAATTCACCCCTCCACTTT.

There are a few counts of this clonotype. V usage is TRBV25-1 and J usage is TRBJ1-2, with D uncertain. Germline CDR1 MGHDK, CDR2 SYGVNS. This CDR3 is built from 16 residues. Trimming took 1 base from V and 6 from J, leaving 18 bases between them. The CDR3 nucleotides read TGTGCCAGCAGTGAATTCGGCGCGGGAAGAAGAGATGGCTACACCTTC. It yields the protein CASSEFGAGRRDGYTF.

This rearrangement joins TRBV5-4 to TRBJ1-1; D is perhaps TRBD1 (5 bases). V gave up 4 bases and J gave up 7 bases, with 11 bases separating them. CDR1 and CDR2 (germline): SGHNT, YYREEE (reference sequence). The CDR3 loop spans 12 amino acids. The CDR3 here is CASSQGLLEAFF. In DNA form, the CDR3 reads TGTGCCAGCAGCCAGGGACTGCTTGAAGCTTTCTTT.

This clonotype occurred a few times. The V and J genes are TRBV30 and TRBJ1-3, with D maybe TRBD1 (5 bases). CDR1 and CDR2 from the germline V gene are GTSNPN and SVGIG (reference sequence). This CDR3 comprises 14 residues. V was cut by 1 base and J by 2 bases, with 9 bases left in between. The CDR3 DNA sequence: TGTGCCTGGAGTGATTTGGGGCCTGGAAACACCATATATTTT. Amino acid sequence: CAWSDLGPGNTIYF.

This clonotype was picked up a small number of times. V gene TRBV15 combines with J gene TRBJ2-5; D not resolved. This CDR3 is 14 amino acids long. The germline V and J ends were trimmed by 3 bases and 5 bases, with 13 bases remaining between them. Germline V CDR1 and CDR2: LNHNV, YYDKDF (reference sequence). The CDR3 region is CATSSPLGTETQYF. The CDR3, as DNA: TGTGCCACCAGCAGCCCGCTAGGAACCGAGACCCAGTACTTC. The full variable domain, its missing parts supplied by reference TRBV15 and TRBJ2-5, is DAMVIQNPRYQVTQFGKPVTLSCSQTLNHNVMYWYQQKSSQAPKLLFHYYDKDFNNEADTPDNFQSRRPNTSFCFLDIRSPGLGDTAMYLCATSSPLGTETQYFGPGTRLLVL.

This clonotype appeared many times. CDR3 amino acids: CASRRATDTQYF. The CDR3 DNA reads as TGTGCCAGCCGTCGTGCCACAGATACGCAGTATTTT. The chain recombines TRBV27 with TRBJ2-3; D ambiguous. The germline V gene has CDR1 MNHEY and CDR2 SMNVEV (reference sequence). CDR3 length: 12 amino acids. Trimming took off 8 bases at V and 2 bases at J, with 8 bases between the two ends.

This clonotype was seen more than once but under ten times. The V gene is TRBV18, the J gene TRBJ2-2; D not certain. The V end lost 3 bases, the J end lost 5 bases, and 16 bases lay between the germline ends. The CDR3 length is 16 residues. Germline-derived CDR1 and CDR2 are KGHSH and LQKENI. CDR3 sequence reads: CASSPLDNRKTGELFF. The CDR3 nucleotides are TGTGCCAGCTCACCCCTTGATAACCGGAAAACCGGGGAGCTGTTTTTT.

This clonotype occurred many times. V is TRBV12-3 or TRBV12-4 and J is TRBJ1-2, with 8 bases matching TRBD1. V lost 5 bases, J lost 1 base, and 6 bases stayed unmatched. This CDR3 is built from 15 residues. CDR3 sequence reads: CASSPQGAINYGYTF. For the CDR3, the DNA is TGTGCCAGCAGTCCCCAGGGGGCCATTAACTATGGCTACACCTTC.

This clonotype was seen only a few times. This CDR3 is CAWSRGRELNSGANVLTF. CDR3 bases: TGTGCCTGGTCCAGAGGCAGGGAGCTTAACTCTGGGGCCAACGTCCTGACTTTC. The rearrangement links TRBV30 to TRBJ2-6, with D possibly being TRBD1 or TRBD2 (5 bases each). V gave up 5 bases and J gave up 0 bases, with 20 bases separating them. Germline CDR1 is GTSNPN and CDR2 is SVGIG (reference sequence). The CDR3 is 18 residues long.

This clonotype has a handful of counts. This chain connects TRBV20-1 to TRBJ1-2; TRBD1 matches at 9 bases. The CDR3 extends over 16 amino acids. J gave up 4 bases and V 0 bases, and 9 bases lay outside the gene matches. From germline, CDR1 is DFQATT and CDR2 SNEGSKA (reference sequence). CDR3 sequence: CSARDRTGTGIYGYTF. The CDR3 nucleotides read TGCAGTGCTAGAGATAGGACCGGGACAGGGATCTATGGCTACACCTTC.

This clonotype has a handful of counts. The gene calls are TRBV19 and TRBJ1-1; D is ambiguous. From germline, CDR1 is LNHDA and CDR2 SQIVND (reference sequence). Trimming pared 5 bases from V and 3 bases from J, leaving 7 bases between. There are 12 residues in the CDR3. The CDR3 sequence: CASSVGYTEAFF. CDR3 DNA sequence: TGTGCCAGTAGTGTGGGATACACTGAAGCTTTCTTT. The full variable domain, its missing parts supplied by reference TRBV19 and TRBJ1-1, is DGGITQSPKYLFRKEGQNVTLSCEQNLNHDAMYWYRQDPGQGLRLIYYSQIVNDFQKGDIAEGYSVSREKKESFPLTVTSAQKNPTAFYLCASSVGYTEAFFGQGTRLTVV.

The chain has TRBV28 and TRBJ1-2; 9 bases map to TRBD1. This CDR3 contains 11 residues. V lost 7 bases, J lost 10 bases, and 4 bases stayed unmatched. CDR1 MDHEN and CDR2 SYDVKM come from the germline V gene. The CDR3 sequence is CASTRTGDYTF. CDR3 bases: TGTGCCAGCACCCGGACAGGGGACTACACCTTC.

The chain has TRBV4-1 and TRBJ2-2; no definite D call. The germline V gene has CDR1 MGHRA and CDR2 YSYEKL. Trimming took 4 bases from V and 6 from J, leaving 15 bases between them. The CDR3 sequence is 15 residues long. The CDR3 bases are TGCGCCAGCAGCCCCCGGCCCTCACTGGCCGGGGAGCTGTTTTTT. As protein: CASSPRPSLAGELFF.

This clonotype was seen ten or more times. The chain uses TRBV7-8 and TRBJ2-1; no clear D gene. Germline-derived CDR1 and CDR2 are SGHVS and FQNEAQ. This CDR3 is built from 16 residues. V was trimmed by 2 bases and J by 5 bases, leaving 16 bases between them. CDR3 DNA: TGTGCCAGCAGCTTATATCCGACGAATATTAACAATGAGCAGTTCTTC. It encodes CASSLYPTNINNEQFF.

This clonotype was picked up many times. The rearrangement uses TRBV10-2 and TRBJ2-2; 9 bases are a match to TRBD2. V was clipped by 4 bases and J by 9 bases; unmatched bases: 6. The CDR3 is made up of 14 amino acids. CDR1 and CDR2 from the germline V gene are WSHSY and SAAADI. The CDR3 DNA reads as TGCGCCAGCAGTGCCGCGGGAGGGCCCCGGGAGCTGTTTTTT. Translated: CASSAAGGPRELFF.

This clonotype was detected many times. CDR3: CARGRGGEKLFF. The CDR3 nucleotides are TGTGCTAGGGGCCGAGGAGGTGAAAAACTGTTTTTT. The gene calls are TRBV30 and TRBJ1-4; D is perhaps TRBD1 (5 bases). Germline CDR1 GTSNPN, CDR2 SVGIG (reference sequence). The CDR3 consists of 12 residues.

About this clonotype itself: A much bigger clone sits one base away, suggesting this may be a read error. V is TRBV3-1 and J is TRBJ2-5; D not certain. Looked up from germline, CDR1 is LGHDT and CDR2 is YNNKEL (reference sequence). The CDR3 loop spans 12 amino acids. The CDR3 is CARSQVEETQYF. The CDR3 nucleotides are TGTGCCCGCAGCCAAGTGGAAGAGACCCAGTACTTC.

In its sample, this clonotype was seen a few times. The junction and the germline gene differ at one end; a read error may be behind it. The V call is TRBV3-1, the J call TRBJ1-2, with TRBD1 matching 7 bases. CDR3 length equals 14 residues. Germline CDR1 is LGHDT and CDR2 is YNNKEL (reference sequence). The CDR3 nucleotides read TGTGCCAGCAGCGAAGAGAGGGGGCGTCTTGGCTACACCTTC. This translates into CASSEERGRLGYTF.

V and J are TRBV9 and TRBJ2-1; possible D gene TRBD2, 5 bases. Germline V gene lookup returns CDR1 SGDLS and CDR2 YYNGEE. The CDR3 consists of 16 residues. V was clipped by 2 bases and J by 9 bases, with 21 bases between them. The CDR3 DNA reads as TGTGCCAGCAGCGTCATCTCAGTGGGAGTTGGTGGTGAGCAGTTCTTC. Its translation is CASSVISVGVGGEQFF.

This clonotype was counted between two and nine times. This chain joins TRBV20-1 and TRBJ2-5, with 7 bases fitting TRBD1. Per the germline V gene, CDR1 is DFQATT and CDR2 is SNEGSKA (reference sequence). The CDR3 has 16 residues. V gave up 0 bases and J gave up 0 bases; unmatched junction bases: 7. This CDR3 reads CSARDGRTGDQETQYF. The CDR3 coding sequence is TGCAGTGCTAGAGATGGGCGGACAGGAGACCAAGAGACCCAGTACTTC.

This clonotype was seen many times. Relative to the germline gene, one junction end is altered; a read error may explain this. The chain combines TRBV5-1 with TRBJ2-3; no definite D call. This CDR3 region has 13 residues. Per germline, CDR1 SGHRS and CDR2 YFSETQ. CDR3 loop: CASSLSGTDTQYF. The CDR3 bases are TGTGCCAGCAGCTTATCGGGCACAGATACGCAGTATTTT.

Ten or more counts support this clonotype. The gene calls are TRBV30 and TRBJ2-5, with D perhaps matching TRBD2 (6 bases). Trimming took 2 bases from V and 5 from J, leaving 9 bases between them. The CDR3 consists of 12 residues. Germline values: CDR1 GTSNPN, CDR2 SVGIG (reference sequence). This CDR3 reads CAWSLGRETQYF. The CDR3, as DNA: TGTGCCTGGAGTTTGGGGAGGGAGACCCAGTACTTC.

This clonotype was seen at least ten times. The genes are TRBV5-1 and TRBJ1-1; no clear D gene. Germline V CDR1 and CDR2: SGHRS, YFSETQ. The CDR3 has 12 amino acids. Trimming cost V 6 bases and J 4 bases, with 10 bases left between them. The DNA for the CDR3 is TGCGCCAGCAAGTCGCCGGGCACTGAAGCTTTCTTT. It is translated as CASKSPGTEAFF.

The rearrangement links TRBV5-5 to TRBJ1-3; D not resolved. The CDR3 runs to 16 residues. Trimming took off 0 bases at V and 3 bases at J, with 13 bases between the two ends. Looked up from germline, CDR1 is SGHKS and CDR2 is YYEKEE (reference sequence). For the CDR3, the DNA is TGTGCCAGCAGCTTGGAGTCCAGAGGAAGTGGAAACACCATATATTTT. It specifies CASSLESRGSGNTIYF. Drawing the rest from reference TRBV5-5 and TRBJ1-3, the complete variable domain is DAGVTQSPTHLIKTRGQQVTLRCSPISGHKSVSWYQQVLGQGPQFIFQYYEKEERGRGNFPDRFSARQFPNYSSELNVNALLLGDSALYLCASSLESRGSGNTIYFGEGSWLTVV.

This clonotype was seen only a few times. The rearrangement uses TRBV27 and TRBJ2-7, with 8 bases aligning to TRBD2. The V and J ends lost 6 bases and 2 bases, in that order; junction bases with no gene match: 9. Germline CDR1 is MNHEY and CDR2 is SMNVEV (reference sequence). This CDR3 contains 15 residues. Here the CDR3 DNA reads TGTGCCAGCAGCTCCAGCGGGAGACCCCCCTACGAGCAGTACTTC. Translated: CASSSSGRPPYEQYF.

This clonotype was counted at least ten times. The chain combines TRBV7-3 with TRBJ2-7; D is undetermined. Germline CDR1 SGHTA, CDR2 FQGTGA. V was trimmed by 5 bases and J by 2 bases, leaving 16 bases between them. The CDR3 contains 15 residues. In nucleotides, the CDR3 is TGTGCCAGCAGCAAGGGCCCCAGCGCGACCTACGAGCAGTACTTC. It specifies CASSKGPSATYEQYF.

The chain employs TRBV20-1 and TRBJ1-1, with 12 bases fitting TRBD1. Per germline, CDR1 DFQATT and CDR2 SNEGSKA (reference sequence). Trimming at V came to 1 base and at J to 7 bases, leaving 7 bases not matched to a gene. The CDR3 sequence is 15 residues long. CDR3 region: CSARVPGQGAGEAFF. DNA of the CDR3: TGCAGTGCTAGAGTCCCGGGACAGGGGGCGGGTGAAGCTTTCTTT.

This clonotype appeared many times. V usage is TRBV28 and J usage is TRBJ2-1; no clear D. CDR1 and CDR2 (germline): MDHEN, SYDVKM. With 2 bases removed from V and 12 bases from J, the gap between germline ends came to 11 bases. The CDR3 length is 12 residues. CDR3 nucleotide sequence: TGTGCCAGCAGTTTACTAGGCAATATGCAGTTCTTC. Translated: CASSLLGNMQFF.

The rearrangement links TRBV20-1 to TRBJ1-2, with a weak D call TRBD1 (6 bases). V was cut by 6 bases and J by 9 bases, with 17 bases left in between. The CDR3 is 12 residues long. Germline CDR1 reads DFQATT; CDR2 reads SNEGSKA (reference sequence). The CDR3 DNA is TGCAGTGCCAGGGGCCTGCTGGGGAGCTACACCTTC. The encoded protein is CSARGLLGSYTF.

This chain links TRBV20-1 with TRBJ2-3, with 9 bases identical to TRBD1. CDR3 length equals 14 residues. Germline CDR1 and CDR2: DFQATT and SNEGSKA (reference sequence). Unmatched junction bases numbered 10, after V lost 6 bases and J lost 6 bases. The CDR3 protein is CSATGTGSPDTQYF. The CDR3 nucleotides are TGCAGTGCAACCGGGACAGGGAGTCCCGATACGCAGTATTTT.